The sequence of this T cell receptor (beta chain) was determined in a study of blood T cell repertoires in COVID-19 (dated by TCRdb to the early 2020s). Context from the whole study: The collaborator samples originated in the United States, Italy and Spain and spanned the acute and convalescent phases of COVID-19. Samples came from the ongoing ImmuneRACE study (first 160 participants) plus 1,254 subjects from 6 global collaborators. The repertoires were made available in a free public database intended to serve as a resource for research on the immune response to SARS-CoV-2. The dataset comprised deeply sampled blood TCRbeta repertoires from subjects exposed to, actively infected with, or recovered from COVID-19. HLA class I and class II types, where available, came from metadata supplied by the sample provider rather than from assay-based typing. Sample metadata almost always included a de-identified subject ID, COVID-19 status, age in years and sex. The prospective study material was composed of cDNA or gDNA derived from T cells, B-cell-depleted T cells, or PBMCs. The investigation overall reported the following: The amount of clinical and demographic metadata varied by source and participant and was provided uncurated.

The immunoSEQ Assay, a bias-controlled multiplex PCR, was used to amplify TCRbeta CDR3 regions from genomic DNA. The source study handled its data this way. Nucleated cell counts per sample were estimated from amplification of reference gene primers within the assay. To quantify the absolute abundance of each unique TCRbeta CDR3 rearrangement, sequence reads were collapsed and filtered. For each sample, productive Simpson clonality was calculated as the square root of Simpson's diversity index over productive rearrangements. Drawn from immuneACCESS, this table holds only the in-frame rearrangements with V and J called that TCRdb kept. Clones are partly lost; checked studies trace under half to an unresolved V gene and leave the rest unexplained. V and J calls and clone size are copied from that table; D and trimming were computed from the DNA. Here the sample has over 300,000 clones; about 90% occur a single time. Together, the top ten hold around 5.9% of the sample.

Participants in the prospective study were aged roughly 18 to 100 years, lived in some 24 United States geographic areas, and enrolled through a virtual design. In the prospective study, participants were assigned to cohorts based on the clinical history participants reported in a screening survey and a study questionnaire. For ImmuneRACE Cohort 3, a participant was defined as recovered based on two consecutive negative NP/OP PCR tests, clearance by a healthcare professional, or resolution of symptoms. Mobile phlebotomists in the prospective study collected whole blood, serum and a nasopharyngeal or oropharyngeal swab from every participant. Prospective study participants could optionally give additional blood draws and questionnaires over a roughly two-month period. Blood samples from the prospective study were shipped frozen or at room temperature prior to DNA extraction. With regard to this clone: Its binding antigen is unknown. No base qualities exist here, and no much larger clone lies one base off it.

The CDR3 spans 16 residues, from the cysteine through the phenylalanine. The entry retains the CDR3 DNA only, 48 bases that are in frame from base 1. CDR1 SGDLS and CDR2 YYNGEE were looked up in the germline V gene. V sheds 3 bases and J sheds 7 bases, leaving 17 bases between their ends. The clonotype was recovered from a woman in her 30s who had recovered from COVID-19. The material sequenced was PBMCs or T cells enriched from blood (not recorded which). The V and J segments used are TRBV9 and TRBJ1-6, with the D segment identity uncertain. The CDR3 corresponds to CASSGLPGGVNSPLHF. DNA sequence: TGTGCCAGCAGCGGCCTTCCGGGAGGAGTAAATTCACCCCTCCACTTT.